Listed here are 22 T cell receptor beta chains from one sample, sequenced in a study of blood T cell repertoires in COVID-19 (dated by TCRdb to 2019 to 2021). Libraries were prepared through the immunoSEQ multiplex PCR assay. The table was pulled from immuneACCESS by TCRdb, which kept in-frame rearrangements only. Such tables lose some clones; where checked, under half of the loss comes from unresolved V genes, and the rest has no known cause. In this sample the table shows about 44,000 clones, 84% of which occur a single time. Of the sample, 35% to 45% falls within the top ten clones. The specimen was peripheral blood. The receptors here all came from a human donor in a cohort sampled during active COVID-19.

The chain couples TRBV7-9 to TRBJ1-1, with 12 bases identical to TRBD1. This CDR3 region has 16 residues. Germline CDR1 SEHNR, CDR2 FQNEAQ (reference sequence). V was clipped by 1 base and J by 5 bases; unmatched bases: 5. CDR3 coding DNA: TGTGCCAGCAGCTTAGGGGGACAGGGGGCGGGGACTGAAGCTTTCTTT. Its protein product is CASSLGGQGAGTEAFF.

The V gene is TRBV13, the J gene TRBJ1-2, with 8 bases aligning to TRBD1. Unmatched junction bases numbered 4, after V lost 1 base and J lost 6 bases. CDR1 is PRHDT and CDR2 is FYEKMQ in the germline V gene (reference sequence). The CDR3 covers 14 residues. The CDR3 reads CASSLVTGGNGYTF. CDR3 DNA: TGTGCCAGCAGCTTAGTAACAGGGGGAAATGGCTACACCTTC.

The chain links TRBV19 to TRBJ1-5; 9 nucleotides line up with TRBD1. Germline assignment: CDR1 LNHDA and CDR2 SQIVND (reference sequence). The V segment lost 3 bases and the J segment 6 bases; nucleotides outside the gene matches: 6. The CDR3 length is 15 residues. The CDR3 protein is CASSIGTGISQPQHF. The CDR3 nucleotides read TGTGCCAGTAGTATCGGGACAGGGATTAGTCAGCCCCAGCATTTT.

V and J are TRBV9 and TRBJ2-1; a weak D match, TRBD2 (5 bases). The V gene lost 4 bases and the J gene lost 5 bases, with 16 bases spanning the gap. The CDR3 has 15 amino acids. Per the germline V gene, CDR1 is SGDLS and CDR2 is YYNGEE. The CDR3 region is CASSSSPLADNEQFF. In DNA, the CDR3 is TGTGCCAGCAGCTCCTCCCCGCTAGCCGACAATGAGCAGTTCTTC.

This chain uses TRBV7-9 with TRBJ2-5; D is undetermined. Trimming removed 3 bases from V and 0 bases from J, with 8 bases in between. This CDR3 contains 14 residues. Looked up from germline, CDR1 is SEHNR and CDR2 is FQNEAQ (reference sequence). CDR3 DNA: TGTGCCAGCAGCTTGTGGGCAGACCAAGAGACCCAGTACTTC. Translation gives CASSLWADQETQYF.

This sequence joins TRBV29-1 and TRBJ1-2; D is ambiguous. Trimming removed 4 bases at V and 3 bases at J, with 12 bases between. The germline V gene has CDR1 SQVTM and CDR2 ANQGSEA. This CDR3 region has 13 residues. In DNA form, the CDR3 reads TGCAGCGTTGTACCGCAGGAATACTATGGCTACACCTTC. The encoded protein is CSVVPQEYYGYTF.

The CDR3 is CASSYLGGNNEQFF. CDR3 bases: TGTGCCAGCAGTTATCTTGGCGGTAACAATGAGCAGTTCTTC. The chain employs TRBV6-5 and TRBJ2-1; D is unclear. Germline V gene data show CDR1 as MNHEY and CDR2 as SVGAGI. Deletions cut 3 bases from V and 5 bases from J, with 11 bases between. This CDR3 spans 14 amino acids.

J is TRBJ1-3 and V is TRBV27; unclear D gene. This CDR3 is built from 16 residues. Germline-derived CDR1 and CDR2 are MNHEY and SMNVEV (reference sequence). V lost 1 base to trimming and J lost 0 bases, with 10 bases between them. The CDR3 region has the DNA TGTGCCAGCAGTTTATTTCCGGGAGTCTCTGGAAACACCATATATTTT. It codes for CASSLFPGVSGNTIYF.

The chain employs TRBV27 and TRBJ2-7, with D possibly being TRBD2 (5 bases). The CDR3 runs 13 residues. Germline V gene sequence: CDR1 MNHEY, CDR2 SMNVEV (reference sequence). V gave up 4 bases and J gave up 1 base, with 8 bases separating them. The CDR3 sequence: CASSYGKSYEQYF. Here the CDR3 DNA reads TGTGCCAGCAGTTACGGGAAGTCCTACGAGCAGTACTTC.

In nucleotides, the CDR3 is TGCGCCAGCAGCCAAGATCCCAGGGTAGGGGAGACCCAGTACTTC. It encodes CASSQDPRVGETQYF. The J gene is TRBJ2-5, the V gene TRBV4-1; D is perhaps TRBD1 (5 bases). CDR3 length: 15 residues. Germline CDR1 reads MGHRA; CDR2 reads YSYEKL. The V end lost 0 bases, the J end lost 5 bases, and 13 bases lay between the germline ends.

The chain combines TRBV7-6 with TRBJ2-7; TRBD2 agrees at 7 bases. Germline-derived CDR1 and CDR2 are SGHVS and FNYEAQ. The CDR3 consists of 15 residues. J gave up 7 bases and V 8 bases, and 17 bases lay outside the gene matches. The CDR3 sequence is CASGAGTTTGDEQYF. DNA of the CDR3: TGTGCCAGCGGAGCCGGGACTACGACCGGGGATGAGCAGTACTTC.

V usage is TRBV19 and J usage is TRBJ1-3; tentatively, D is TRBD1 (5 bases). The V and J ends lost 7 bases and 8 bases respectively, with 21 bases between them. From germline, CDR1 is LNHDA and CDR2 SQIVND (reference sequence). The CDR3 covers 15 residues. CDR3 nucleotide sequence: TGTGCCAGTAAGCCGGACACTCAAGTCGGATACACCATATATTTT. Translation gives CASKPDTQVGYTIYF.

The rearrangement uses TRBV19 and TRBJ1-2; D possibly corresponds to TRBD1 (5 bases). CDR1 and CDR2 (germline): LNHDA, SQIVND (reference sequence). The CDR3 consists of 13 residues. V dropped 6 bases and J dropped 0 bases, with 8 bases sitting between them. The CDR3, as DNA: TGTGCCAGTAGCACAGGATCTAACTATGGCTACACCTTC. It translates to CASSTGSNYGYTF. Together with reference TRBV19 and TRBJ1-2, the CDR3 gives the full variable domain: DGGITQSPKYLFRKEGQNVTLSCEQNLNHDAMYWYRQDPGQGLRLIYYSQIVNDFQKGDIAEGYSVSREKKESFPLTVTSAQKNPTAFYLCASSTGSNYGYTFGSGTRLTVV.

This chain connects TRBV27 to TRBJ2-2; 9 bases map to TRBD2. This CDR3 contains 16 residues. Germline V gives CDR1 MNHEY, CDR2 SMNVEV (reference sequence). With 2 bases clipped from V and 1 base from J, the junction kept 2 bases outside the gene matches. The CDR3 DNA sequence: TGTGCCAGCAGTTTAATTAGCGGGGGGAACACCGGGGAGCTGTTTTTT. Encoded protein: CASSLISGGNTGELFF.

This chain joins TRBV4-2 and TRBJ2-2; 7 positions agree with TRBD1. The CDR3 is 15 amino acids. In germline, CDR1 is LGHNA, CDR2 YNFKEQ. V lost 0 bases, J lost 5 bases, and 3 bases stayed unmatched. In DNA form, the CDR3 reads TGTGCCAGCAGCCAAGATCAACAGGGGACCGGGGAGCTGTTTTTT. Residues: CASSQDQQGTGELFF.

A single count supports this clone. The chain employs TRBV5-8 and TRBJ2-1; 15 bases line up with TRBD2. CDR1 is SGHTS and CDR2 is YDEGEE in the germline V gene. J gave up 2 bases and V 5 bases, and 11 bases lay outside the gene matches. The CDR3 consists of 19 residues. The CDR3: CASRLEGLAGGRPYNEQFF. The CDR3 bases are TGTGCCAGCAGGCTGGAGGGACTAGCGGGGGGCCGTCCCTACAATGAGCAGTTCTTC.

The rearrangement links TRBV27 to TRBJ2-7; D remains unclear. CDR3 length: 14 amino acids. V was clipped by 0 bases and J by 6 bases, with 12 bases between them. The germline CDR1 and CDR2 sequences are MNHEY and SMNVEV (reference sequence). As DNA, the CDR3 is TGTGCCAGCAGTTTATCTTCAACCCTAGGCGAGCAGTACGTC. Translating gives CASSLSSTLGEQYV.

The chain employs TRBV5-1 and TRBJ2-5; tentatively, D is TRBD1 (7 bases). The germline V and J ends were trimmed by 4 bases and 5 bases, with 15 bases remaining between them. The length of the CDR3 is 14 residues. CDR1 is SGHRS and CDR2 is YFSETQ in the germline V gene. The CDR3 reads CASSLGQGGETQYF. DNA for the CDR3: TGCGCCAGCAGCCTTGGCCAGGGGGGTGAGACCCAGTACTTC.

The V call is TRBV11-2, the J call TRBJ2-3; TRBD2 is a possible D gene (6 bases). The CDR3 extends over 15 amino acids. Germline assignment: CDR1 SGHAT and CDR2 FQNNGV. V was clipped by 5 bases and J by 4 bases, with 16 bases between them. For the CDR3, the DNA is TGTGCCAGCAGCCCTAAGCGCGGGGCAGCAGATACGCAGTATTTT. Its protein product is CASSPKRGAADTQYF. Using reference TRBV11-2 and TRBJ2-3 for the parts outside the CDR3, the full variable domain is EAGVAQSPRYKIIEKRQSVAFWCNPISGHATLYWYQQILGQGPKLLIQFQNNGVVDDSQLPKDRFSAERLKGVDSTLKIQPAKLEDSAVYLCASSPKRGAADTQYFGPGTRLTVL.

The rearrangement uses TRBV19 and TRBJ1-2; no clear D. This CDR3 has 14 amino acids. Germline lookup yields CDR1 LNHDA and CDR2 SQIVND (reference sequence). Trimming pared 5 bases from V and 0 bases from J, leaving 10 bases between. CDR3 region: CASSPRSSNYGYTF. DNA of the CDR3: TGTGCCAGTAGTCCCCGCAGTTCTAACTATGGCTACACCTTC.

The V gene is TRBV27, the J gene TRBJ1-2; D perhaps matches TRBD1 (5 bases). CDR3 length: 14 residues. From germline, CDR1 is MNHEY and CDR2 SMNVEV (reference sequence). V was cut by 5 bases and J by 10 bases, with 20 bases left in between. DNA for the CDR3: TGTGCCAGCAGTGACAGAATTGGGACTTCCCTCTACACCTTC. Protein sequence: CASSDRIGTSLYTF.

The chain uses TRBV6-5 and TRBJ1-4; D is perhaps TRBD1 (5 bases). From germline, CDR1 is MNHEY and CDR2 SVGAGI. Trimming took 0 bases from V and 2 from J, leaving 10 bases between them. The CDR3 covers 16 residues. As DNA, the CDR3 is TGTGCCAGCAGTTACTCTCCGGGACTGACTAATGAAAAACTGTTTTTT. Its protein product is CASSYSPGLTNEKLFF.